This TCR beta chain appears in the sequencing data of a study of blood T cells in healthy people across ages. Across the whole study: About one barcoded beta molecule per two T cells came from capture by template switching.

Donors were healthy Caucasian individuals from Russia aged about 6 to 90. Every sample gave at least 6 micrograms of total RNA when it was extracted. Primers used in a second PCR of roughly 6 to 12 cycles were a sample-barcoded 5' primer and a J-beta primer mix. One entry per CDR3 protein, called by TCRdb with MiXCR from the 5' RACE reads. Of hundreds of thousands of distinct CDR3 sequences detected, approximately 25% appear once; the ten largest clones hold more than 7.5%. Germline CDR1 reads DFQATT; CDR2 reads SNEGSKA (reference sequence). This CDR3 contains 12 residues. Trimming at V came to 4 bases and at J to 3 bases, leaving 1 base not matched to a gene. This same sample was also part of a study on T cells of mothers and their children. Per that paper: The study found thymic selection shapes TCR recombination output similarly in related and unrelated pairs.

This TCR derives from a boy under 18 in good health. The chain joins TRBV20-1 to TRBJ2-7, with 9 nucleotides matching TRBD1. The sequenced material came from blood. The CDR3 reads CSAMTGGYEQYF. CDR3 nucleotide sequence: TGCAGTGCTATGACAGGGGGCTACGAGCAGTACTTC.